Listed here are 2 T cell receptor beta chains from one sample, sequenced in a study of T cell responses to AZD1222 COVID-19 vaccine. Clones were read by immunoSEQ multiplex PCR, and TCRdb kept only the in-frame ones, dropping some. The table records 150,000 or so clones, 70% to 90% of them present only once. The material sequenced was peripheral blood, taken on day 0 of AZD1222 vaccination. The receptors shown here come from an adult in good health.

This chain connects TRBV18 to TRBJ1-1; the D gene is possibly TRBD1 (5 bases). Deletions cut 3 bases from V and 1 base from J, with 12 bases between. The germline V gene has CDR1 KGHSH and CDR2 LQKENI. The CDR3 sequence is 15 residues long. The CDR3 sequence: CASSPPSGGNTEAFF. Here the CDR3 DNA reads TGTGCCAGCTCACCCCCTTCCGGGGGGAACACTGAAGCTTTCTTT.

V usage is TRBV20-1 and J usage is TRBJ1-6; TRBD1 matches 8 bases. V was clipped by 3 bases and J by 9 bases; unmatched bases: 4. In germline, CDR1 is DFQATT, CDR2 SNEGSKA (reference sequence). The CDR3 spans 13 residues. As DNA, the CDR3 is TGCAGTGCTAGTGGGACAGGCGGTTCACCCCTCCACTTT. This translates into CSASGTGGSPLHF.